Sequencing of this T cell receptor beta chain was carried out in a study of blood T cell repertoires in COVID-19 (dated by TCRdb to the early 2020s). A note on the overall study: Samples covering the acute and convalescent phases of COVID-19 were provided by collaborators in the United States, Italy and Spain. The dataset comprised deeply sampled blood TCRbeta repertoires from subjects exposed to, actively infected with, or recovered from COVID-19. The repertoires were released in a freely available public database intended as a resource for research on the immune response to SARS-CoV-2. The material from the prospective study consisted of cDNA or gDNA derived from T cells, B-cell-depleted T cells, or PBMCs. Where available, HLA class I and class II types were taken from metadata supplied by the sample provider and were not determined by assay-based typing. Samples were obtained from the ongoing ImmuneRACE study (first 160 participants) and from over 1,000 subjects provided by 6 global collaborators. A de-identified subject ID, COVID-19 status, age in years and sex were almost always included in the sample metadata.

Whole blood was collected in K2EDTA tubes by collaborating institutions according to the institutions' own protocols. For TCRbeta analysis, collaborator samples were shipped as frozen whole blood, as isolated PBMCs, or as DNA extracted from either sample type. Details on this clone: There is no known antigen for this receptor. Base quality data are lacking; no much larger clone is found one base away.

The trim is 0 bases for V and 8 bases for J, with a gap of 17 bases between the germline ends. The germline V gene (reference sequence) provides CDR1 LGHDT and CDR2 YNNKEL. Inclusive of the bounding cysteine and phenylalanine, the CDR3 is 16 residues long. The retained sequence is limited to the CDR3, 48 bases, with the frame set at the first base. Overall study results and their limits: How much clinical and demographic metadata was included differed by source and by participant, and the metadata was provided uncurated.

TCRbeta CDR3 regions were amplified from genomic DNA by means of the immunoSEQ Assay, a bias-controlled multiplex PCR. In the original analysis: The number of nucleated cells in each sample was estimated from the amplification of reference gene primers within the assay. Sequence reads were collapsed and filtered to measure the absolute abundance of every unique TCRbeta CDR3 rearrangement. For each sample, productive Simpson clonality was calculated by taking the square root of Simpson's diversity index across productive rearrangements. The clones in this table, taken by TCRdb from immuneACCESS, are in-frame only. Not every clone is retained; where verified, under half of the shortfall comes from an unresolved V gene, and the cause of the rest is unknown. That table furnishes V, J and clone size, whereas the DNA furnished D and trimming. This sample gives 30,000 to 45,000 clones in total; about 85% of them show up just once. The ten top clones hold 14% of the sample.

This TCR was recovered from a human donor in a cohort sampled during active COVID-19. The chain is assembled from TRBV3-1 (or the pseudogene TRBV3-2) and TRBJ2-4; a weak D assignment points to TRBD2 (6 bases agree). Specimen: peripheral blood. In nucleotides, the sequence is TGTGCCAGCAGCCAAGATCCTCCGGGCGGGATCGACATTCAGTACTTC. The encoded protein is CASSQDPPGGIDIQYF.